This TCR beta chain was profiled in a study of blood T cell dynamics during melanoma immunotherapy. Note on this clone: The antigen remains unidentified.

V was clipped by 3 bases and J by 3 bases, with 12 bases between them. The V gene's germline CDR1 is SGHTA and CDR2 FQGNSA. This CDR3 contains 15 residues. The time point was: pre-treatment baseline. Samples come from before therapy and from week 3 after the first blockade cycle. No patient had earlier systemic cancer treatment, concurrent immunosuppressants, or another active cancer. Profiling relied on immunoSEQ multiplex PCR, and the TCRdb table lists in-frame clones only, not all of them. The table has some 11,000 clones, 70% to 90% seen once. Study outcomes and limitations: It remained unknown if the driving T cell clones were melanoma-specific.

Sequences were derived from blood, sampled from a patient treated with checkpoint blockade. V gene TRBV7-2 combines with J gene TRBJ2-1; D perhaps matches TRBD2 (6 bases). This TCR came from a human donor with melanoma. The CDR3, as DNA: TGTGCCAGCAGCTTTGGGGTAGCGGACTACAATGAGCAGTTCTTC. It translates to CASSFGVADYNEQFF.